Below, 10 T cell receptor beta chains from the same sample are listed, as sequenced in a study of spatial heterogeneity in lung cancer. Notes on the study in general: Higher tumor mutation counts went along with higher counts of expanded intratumoral alpha and beta TCRs.

Via MiXCR, TCRdb re-called the 5' RACE reads, giving one row per CDR3 protein. The sample consists of some 6,000 distinct CDR3 sequences, 14% of them appearing once. Their antigens are not known. Time point of the sample: sample taken at primary tumor resection. The sequencing used lung tumor tissue, collected at surgery. The receptors originated from a male donor with early-stage non-small cell lung cancer.

This clonotype is medium-sized (0.01 to 0.1%). Since it is a stray read in a library aimed at alpha chains, this beta chain has a size that is not meaningful. In DNA, the CDR3 is TGTGCCAGCAGTTTGAGCAGAGCCACAGATACGCAGTATTTT. Amino acids: CASSLSRATDTQYF. The V and J genes are TRBV12-3 or TRBV12-4 and TRBJ2-3, with D unresolved. V lost 3 bases to trimming and J lost 2 bases, with 9 bases between them. This CDR3 has 14 amino acids.

In its sample, this clonotype was seen a few times. Found in a library prepared for alpha chains, this beta chain is an off-target read, and its abundance has little meaning. CDR3: CASSLRGGRRETQYF. CDR3 bases: TGTGCCAGCAGCTTACGCGGGGGCCGACGGGAGACCCAGTACTTC. V usage is TRBV7-3 and J usage is TRBJ2-5, with D tentatively TRBD2 (7 bases). The CDR3 sequence is 15 residues long. V lost 2 bases to trimming and J lost 5 bases, with 15 bases between them. The germline V gene has CDR1 SGHTA and CDR2 FQGTGA. The full variable domain, completed using reference TRBV7-3 and TRBJ2-5, is GAGVSQTPSNKVTEKGKYVELRCDPISGHTALYWYRQSLGQGPEFLIYFQGTGAADDSGLPNDRFFAVRPEGSVSTLKIQRTERGDSAVYLCASSLRGGRRETQYFGPGTRLLVL.

For this clonotype: This beta chain is a stray sequence in a library constructed for alpha chains; its clone size is not meaningful. This chain connects TRBV9 to TRBJ1-5; D perhaps matches TRBD1 (6 bases). Germline V CDR1 and CDR2: SGDLS, YYNGEE. The V gene lost 4 bases and the J gene lost 1 base, with 15 bases spanning the gap. The CDR3 covers 16 residues. This CDR3 is CASSSMGAISNQPQHF. The CDR3 nucleotides are TGTGCCAGCAGCTCCATGGGGGCAATAAGCAATCAGCCCCAGCATTTT.

This clonotype is medium-sized in the sample. The size of this beta chain means little, since it is a stray read in a library made for alpha chains. V usage is TRBV7-9 and J usage is TRBJ1-4; D not certain. V shed 5 bases and J shed 13 bases, with 14 bases lying between them. Germline V gene lookup returns CDR1 SEHNR and CDR2 FQNEAQ (reference sequence). The CDR3 has 12 amino acids. CDR3 amino acids: CASSLTPGRLFF. DNA for the CDR3: TGTGCCAGCAGCCTAACCCCCGGGAGACTGTTTTTT.

Notes on this clonotype: A library prepared for alpha chains yielded this beta chain as an off-target read; its size is of little meaning. V and J are TRBV4-3 and TRBJ2-2; D uncertain. CDR3 size: 14 residues. Germline loops: CDR1 LGHNA, CDR2 YSLEER. Between the trimmed V and J ends, which lost 4 bases and 3 bases, there was a span of 9 bases. CDR3 DNA: TGCGCCAGCAGCCTTAGAGAGTACACCGGGGAGCTGTTTTTT. Translating gives CASSLREYTGELFF.

This clonotype came up many times. Within a library made for alpha chains, this beta chain is off target, and its count is uninformative. The gene calls are TRBV7-2 and TRBJ1-2, with 11 bases identical to TRBD1. The CDR3 runs 15 residues. With V trimmed by 2 bases and J by 7 bases, 6 bases remained unmatched. Germline V CDR1 and CDR2: SGHTA, FQGNSA. DNA of the CDR3: TGTGCCAGCAGCTTATTCGGACAGGGGGCGACTGGCTACACCTTC. As protein: CASSLFGQGATGYTF.

In its sample, this clonotype was seen many times. This beta chain is a stray sequence in a library constructed for alpha chains; its clone size is not meaningful. The J gene is TRBJ1-5, the V gene TRBV6-1, with 12 nucleotides matching TRBD1. The germline CDR1 and CDR2 sequences are MNHNS and SASEGT. The junction had 2 bases not matched to a gene; V was cut back by 8 bases and J by 3 bases. The CDR3 loop spans 14 amino acids. The CDR3 DNA follows: TGTGCCAGCTCGGGACAGGGGGCCAATCAGCCCCAGCATTTT. Translation gives CASSGQGANQPQHF.

At least ten counts were recorded for this clonotype. As an off-target read in a library built for alpha chains, this beta chain has a frequency of little significance. The chain joins TRBV10-2 to TRBJ2-7; no definite D call. The CDR3 spans 10 residues. V was clipped by 8 bases and J by 3 bases, with 5 bases between them. Germline V lookup: CDR1 WSHSY, CDR2 SAAADI. Written as DNA, the CDR3 is TGCGCCAGCGGTAACTACGAGCAGTACTTC. Translation: CASGNYEQYF.

This clonotype was seen at least ten times. The library was designed around alpha chains, so this beta chain is a stray read whose abundance carries little weight. The gene calls are TRBV28 and TRBJ2-1, with 7 bases matching TRBD1. CDR1 is MDHEN and CDR2 is SYDVKM in the germline V gene. V was clipped by 8 bases and J by 3 bases; unmatched bases: 10. The CDR3 length is 15 residues. CDR3 bases: TGTGCCAGCTTCACTCCGGGACAGCACTACAATGAGCAGTTCTTC. It encodes CASFTPGQHYNEQFF.

This clonotype qualifies as medium-sized. In a library made to pick up alpha chains, this beta chain is a stray read with a size that means little. V usage is TRBV3-1 and J usage is TRBJ2-5, with D perhaps TRBD1 or TRBD2 (5 bases each). Germline V gene sequence: CDR1 LGHDT, CDR2 YNNKEL (reference sequence). V lost 1 base and J lost 2, with 17 bases in between. This CDR3 has 17 residues. This CDR3 is CASSQAAGYRRQETQYF. The CDR3 DNA reads as TGTGCCAGCAGCCAAGCGGCCGGATACAGGAGGCAAGAGACCCAGTACTTC.